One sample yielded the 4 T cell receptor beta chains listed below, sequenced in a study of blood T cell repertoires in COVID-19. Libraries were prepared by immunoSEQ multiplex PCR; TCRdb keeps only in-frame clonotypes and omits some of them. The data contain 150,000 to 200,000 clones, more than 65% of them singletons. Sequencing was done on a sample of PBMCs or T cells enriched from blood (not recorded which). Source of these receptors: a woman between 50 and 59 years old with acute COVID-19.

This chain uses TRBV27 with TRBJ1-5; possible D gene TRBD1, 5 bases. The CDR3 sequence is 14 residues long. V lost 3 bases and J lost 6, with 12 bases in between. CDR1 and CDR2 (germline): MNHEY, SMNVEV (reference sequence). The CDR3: CASSLEGVGQPQHF. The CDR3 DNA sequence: TGTGCCAGCAGTTTGGAAGGGGTGGGTCAGCCCCAGCATTTT.

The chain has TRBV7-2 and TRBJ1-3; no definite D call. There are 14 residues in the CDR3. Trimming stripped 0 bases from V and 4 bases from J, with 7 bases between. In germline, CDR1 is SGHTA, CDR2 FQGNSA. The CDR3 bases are TGTGCCAGCAGCTTAGCCCAAGCGGGAAACACCATATATTTT. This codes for CASSLAQAGNTIYF.

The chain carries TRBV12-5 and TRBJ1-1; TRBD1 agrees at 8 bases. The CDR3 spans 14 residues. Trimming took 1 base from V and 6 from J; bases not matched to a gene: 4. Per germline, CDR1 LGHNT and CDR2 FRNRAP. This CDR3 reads CASGLGQGTAEAFF. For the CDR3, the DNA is TGTGCTAGTGGTTTGGGACAGGGGACGGCTGAAGCTTTCTTT.

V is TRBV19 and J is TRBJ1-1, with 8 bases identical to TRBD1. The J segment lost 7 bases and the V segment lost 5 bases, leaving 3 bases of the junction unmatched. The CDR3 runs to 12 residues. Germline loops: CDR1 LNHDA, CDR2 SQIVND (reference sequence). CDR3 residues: CASSLGQGEAFF. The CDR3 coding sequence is TGTGCCAGTAGTCTCGGACAGGGTGAAGCTTTCTTT.